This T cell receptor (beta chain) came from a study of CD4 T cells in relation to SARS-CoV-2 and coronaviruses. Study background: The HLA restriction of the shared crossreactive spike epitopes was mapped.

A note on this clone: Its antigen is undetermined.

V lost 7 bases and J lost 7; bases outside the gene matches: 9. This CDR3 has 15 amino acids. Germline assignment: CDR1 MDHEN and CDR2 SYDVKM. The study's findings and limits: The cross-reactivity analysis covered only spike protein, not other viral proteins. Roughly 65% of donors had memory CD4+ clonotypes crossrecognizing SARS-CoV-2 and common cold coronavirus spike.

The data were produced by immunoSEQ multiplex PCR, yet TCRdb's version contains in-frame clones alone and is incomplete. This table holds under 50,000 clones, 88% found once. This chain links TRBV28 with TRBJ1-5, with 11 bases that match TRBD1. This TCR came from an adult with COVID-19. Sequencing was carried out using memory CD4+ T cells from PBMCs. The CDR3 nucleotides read TGTGCCAGCACCACCGGGGGGACAGGGGGACAGCCCCAGCATTTT. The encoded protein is CASTTGGTGGQPQHF.